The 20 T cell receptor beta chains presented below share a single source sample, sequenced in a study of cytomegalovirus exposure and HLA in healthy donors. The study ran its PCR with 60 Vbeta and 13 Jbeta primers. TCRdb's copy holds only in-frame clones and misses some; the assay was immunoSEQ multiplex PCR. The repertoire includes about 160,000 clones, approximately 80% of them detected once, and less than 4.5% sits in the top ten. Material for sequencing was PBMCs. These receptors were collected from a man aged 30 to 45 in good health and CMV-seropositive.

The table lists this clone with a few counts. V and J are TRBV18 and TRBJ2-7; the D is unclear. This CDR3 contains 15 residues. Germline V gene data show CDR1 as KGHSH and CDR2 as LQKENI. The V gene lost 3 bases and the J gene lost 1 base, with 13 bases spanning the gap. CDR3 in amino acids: CASSPSQAISYEQYF. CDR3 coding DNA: TGTGCCAGCTCACCGTCGCAGGCGATTTCCTACGAGCAGTACTTC.

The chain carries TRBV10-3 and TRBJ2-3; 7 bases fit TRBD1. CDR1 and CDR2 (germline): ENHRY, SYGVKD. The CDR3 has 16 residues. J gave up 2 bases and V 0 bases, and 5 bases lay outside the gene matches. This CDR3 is CAISESRGLVTDTQYF. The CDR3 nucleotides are TGTGCCATCAGTGAGTCAAGGGGGCTCGTCACAGATACGCAGTATTTT.

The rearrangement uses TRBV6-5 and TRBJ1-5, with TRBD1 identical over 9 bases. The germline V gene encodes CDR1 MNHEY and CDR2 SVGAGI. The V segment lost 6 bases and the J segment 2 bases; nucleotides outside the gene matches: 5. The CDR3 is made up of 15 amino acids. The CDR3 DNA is TGTGCCAGCAGGTGGACAGGGGATGGCAATCAGCCCCAGCATTTT. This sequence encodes CASRWTGDGNQPQHF.

CDR3 amino acids: CASSVSTGTENNSPLHF. For the CDR3, the DNA is TGTGCCAGCAGTGTCTCAACGGGGACAGAAAATAATTCACCCCTCCACTTT. The V call is TRBV6-4, the J call TRBJ1-6; the match to TRBD1 covers 7 bases. Germline-derived CDR1 and CDR2 are MRHNA and SNTAGT. Trimming cost V 4 bases and J 5 bases; bases outside gene matches: 11. The CDR3 totals 17 residues.

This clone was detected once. The CDR3 reads CASKTGGNTGELFF. The DNA for the CDR3 is TGTGCCAGCAAAACAGGGGGGAACACCGGGGAGCTGTTTTTT. The chain recombines TRBV6-4 with TRBJ2-2; 8 nucleotides line up with TRBD1. Unmatched junction bases numbered 2, after V lost 7 bases and J lost 1 base. Per the germline V gene, CDR1 is MRHNA and CDR2 is SNTAGT. The CDR3 totals 14 residues.

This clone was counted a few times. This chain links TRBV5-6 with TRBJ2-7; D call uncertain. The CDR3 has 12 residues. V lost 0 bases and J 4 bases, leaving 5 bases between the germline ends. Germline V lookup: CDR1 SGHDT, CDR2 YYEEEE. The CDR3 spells CASSLGAYEQYF. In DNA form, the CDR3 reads TGTGCCAGCAGCTTGGGGGCTTACGAGCAGTACTTC.

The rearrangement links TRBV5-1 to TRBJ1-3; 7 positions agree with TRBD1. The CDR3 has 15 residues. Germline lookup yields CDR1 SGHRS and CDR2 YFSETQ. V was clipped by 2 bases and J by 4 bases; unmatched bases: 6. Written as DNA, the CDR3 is TGCGCCAGCAGCTTCGATGGACAGGAGGGAAACACCATATATTTT. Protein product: CASSFDGQEGNTIYF.

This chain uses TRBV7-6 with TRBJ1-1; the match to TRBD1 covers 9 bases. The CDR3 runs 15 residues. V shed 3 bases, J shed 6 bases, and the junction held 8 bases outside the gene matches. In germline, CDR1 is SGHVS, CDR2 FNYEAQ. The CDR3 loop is CASSLGTGSTPEAFF. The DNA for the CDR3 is TGTGCCAGCAGCTTGGGGACAGGGAGTACGCCTGAAGCTTTCTTT.

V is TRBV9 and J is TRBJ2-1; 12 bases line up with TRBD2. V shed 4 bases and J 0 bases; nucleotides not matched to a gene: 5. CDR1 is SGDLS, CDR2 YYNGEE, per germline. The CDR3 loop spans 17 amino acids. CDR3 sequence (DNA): TGTGCCAGCAGCCAAGGACTAGCGGGAAGCTCCTACAATGAGCAGTTCTTC. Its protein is CASSQGLAGSSYNEQFF.

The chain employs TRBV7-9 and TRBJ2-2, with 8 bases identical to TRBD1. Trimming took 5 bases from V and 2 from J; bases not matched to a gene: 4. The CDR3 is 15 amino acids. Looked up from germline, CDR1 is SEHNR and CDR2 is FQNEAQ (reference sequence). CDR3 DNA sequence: TGTGCCAGCAGCACGGACAGGGTTAACACCGGGGAGCTGTTTTTT. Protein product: CASSTDRVNTGELFF.

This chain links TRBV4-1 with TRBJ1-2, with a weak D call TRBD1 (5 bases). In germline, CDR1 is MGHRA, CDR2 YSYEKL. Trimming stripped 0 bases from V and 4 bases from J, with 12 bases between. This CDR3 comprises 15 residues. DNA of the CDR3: TGCGCCAGCAGCCAAGATGGGGCGGCCGTCTATGGCTACACCTTC. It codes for CASSQDGAAVYGYTF.

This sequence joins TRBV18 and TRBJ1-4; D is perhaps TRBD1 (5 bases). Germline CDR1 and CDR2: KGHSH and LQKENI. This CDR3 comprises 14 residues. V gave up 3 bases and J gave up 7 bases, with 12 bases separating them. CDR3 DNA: TGTGCCAGCTCACCGTCCCAGGGAGGTGAAAAACTGTTTTTT. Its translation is CASSPSQGGEKLFF.

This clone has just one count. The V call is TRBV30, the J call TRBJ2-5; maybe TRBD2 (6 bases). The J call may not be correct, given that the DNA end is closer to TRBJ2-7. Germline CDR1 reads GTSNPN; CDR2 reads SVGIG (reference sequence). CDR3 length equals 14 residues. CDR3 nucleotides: TGTGCCTGGAGTGGGGTGGGAGGAGCCTACGAGCAGTACTTC. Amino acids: CAWSGVGGAYEQYF.

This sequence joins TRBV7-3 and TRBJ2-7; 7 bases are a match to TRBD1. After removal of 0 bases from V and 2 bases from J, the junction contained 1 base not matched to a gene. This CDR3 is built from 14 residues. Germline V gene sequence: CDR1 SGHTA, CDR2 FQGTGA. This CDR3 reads CASSLTGGAYEQYF. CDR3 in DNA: TGTGCCAGCAGCTTAACAGGGGGCGCCTACGAGCAGTACTTC.

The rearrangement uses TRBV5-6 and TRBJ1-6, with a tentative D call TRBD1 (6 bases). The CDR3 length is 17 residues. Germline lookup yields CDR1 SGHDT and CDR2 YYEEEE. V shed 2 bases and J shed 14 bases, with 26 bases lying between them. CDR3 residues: CASSLRQTGPTILALHF. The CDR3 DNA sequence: TGTGCCAGCAGCTTAAGGCAGACAGGCCCGACTATTTTAGCCCTCCACTTT.

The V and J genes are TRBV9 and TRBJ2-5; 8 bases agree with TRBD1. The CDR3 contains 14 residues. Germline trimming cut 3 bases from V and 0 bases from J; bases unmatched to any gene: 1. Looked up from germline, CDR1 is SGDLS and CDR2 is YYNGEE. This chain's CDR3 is CASSAGQDQETQYF. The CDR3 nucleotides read TGTGCCAGCAGCGCGGGACAGGACCAAGAGACCCAGTACTTC.

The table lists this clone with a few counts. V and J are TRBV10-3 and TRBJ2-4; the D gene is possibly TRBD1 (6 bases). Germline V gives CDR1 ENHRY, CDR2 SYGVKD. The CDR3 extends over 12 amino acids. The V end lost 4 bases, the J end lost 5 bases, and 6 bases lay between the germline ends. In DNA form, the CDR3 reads TGTGCCATCAGTGCAGGGGAAAACATTCAGTACTTC. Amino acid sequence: CAISAGENIQYF.

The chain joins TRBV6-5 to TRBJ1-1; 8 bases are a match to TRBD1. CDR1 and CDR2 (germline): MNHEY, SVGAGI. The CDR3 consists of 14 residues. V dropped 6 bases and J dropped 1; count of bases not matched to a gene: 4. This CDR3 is CASSPGTGNTEAFF. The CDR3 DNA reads TGTGCCAGCAGCCCTGGGACAGGGAACACTGAAGCTTTCTTT.

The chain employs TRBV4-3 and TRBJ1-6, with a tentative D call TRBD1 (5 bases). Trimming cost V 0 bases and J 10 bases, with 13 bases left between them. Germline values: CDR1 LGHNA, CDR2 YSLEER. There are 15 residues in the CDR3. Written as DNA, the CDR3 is TGCGCCAGCAGCCAAGAAGTCGACAGCCAGTCACCCCTCCACTTT. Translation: CASSQEVDSQSPLHF.

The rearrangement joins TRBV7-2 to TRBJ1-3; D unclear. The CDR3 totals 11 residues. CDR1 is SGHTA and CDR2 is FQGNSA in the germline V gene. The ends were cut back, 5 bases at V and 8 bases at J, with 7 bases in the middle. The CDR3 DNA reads TGTGCCAGCAGCCTTTCGGACACCATATATTTT. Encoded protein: CASSLSDTIYF.